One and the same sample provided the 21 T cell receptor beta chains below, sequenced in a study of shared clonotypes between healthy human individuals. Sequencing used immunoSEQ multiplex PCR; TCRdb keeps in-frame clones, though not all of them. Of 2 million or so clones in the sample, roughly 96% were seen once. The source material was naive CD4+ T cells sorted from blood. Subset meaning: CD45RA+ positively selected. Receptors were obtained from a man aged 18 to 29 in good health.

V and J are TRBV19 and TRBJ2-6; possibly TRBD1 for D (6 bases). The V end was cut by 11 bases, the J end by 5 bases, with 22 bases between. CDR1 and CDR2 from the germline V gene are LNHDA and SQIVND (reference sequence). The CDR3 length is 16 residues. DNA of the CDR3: TGTGCCTCTGCCCCAGGGGCAATAGGGAGGGCCAACGTCCTGACTTTC. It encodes CASAPGAIGRANVLTF. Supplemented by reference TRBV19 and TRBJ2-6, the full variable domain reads DGGITQSPKYLFRKEGQNVTLSCEQNLNHDAMYWYRQDPGQGLRLIYYSQIVNDFQKGDIAEGYSVSREKKESFPLTVTSAQKNPTAFYLCASAPGAIGRANVLTFGAGSRLTVL.

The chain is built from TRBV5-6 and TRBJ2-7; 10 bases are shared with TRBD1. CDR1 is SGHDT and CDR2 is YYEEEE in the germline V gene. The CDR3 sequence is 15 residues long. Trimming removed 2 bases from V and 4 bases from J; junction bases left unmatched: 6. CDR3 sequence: CASSFVRTGGYEQYF. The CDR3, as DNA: TGTGCCAGCAGCTTCGTCCGGACAGGGGGATACGAGCAGTACTTC.

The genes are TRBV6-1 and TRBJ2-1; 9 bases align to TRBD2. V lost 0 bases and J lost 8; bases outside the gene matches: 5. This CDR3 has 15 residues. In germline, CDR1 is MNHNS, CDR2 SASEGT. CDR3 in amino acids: CASSEAAGGPDEQFF. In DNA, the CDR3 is TGTGCCAGCAGTGAAGCTGCGGGAGGGCCCGATGAGCAGTTCTTC.

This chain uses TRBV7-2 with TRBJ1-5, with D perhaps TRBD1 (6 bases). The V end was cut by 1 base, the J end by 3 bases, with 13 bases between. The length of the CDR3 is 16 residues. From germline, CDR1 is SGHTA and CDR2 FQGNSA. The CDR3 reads CASSLVGGAFNQPQHF. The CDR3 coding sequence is TGTGCCAGCAGCTTAGTGGGGGGGGCCTTCAATCAGCCCCAGCATTTT.

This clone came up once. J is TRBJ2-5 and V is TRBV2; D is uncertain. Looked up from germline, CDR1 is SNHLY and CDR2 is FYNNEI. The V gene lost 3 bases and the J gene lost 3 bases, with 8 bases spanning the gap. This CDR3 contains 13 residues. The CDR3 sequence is CASSDGYEETQYF. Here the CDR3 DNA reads TGTGCCAGCAGTGACGGCTACGAAGAGACCCAGTACTTC.

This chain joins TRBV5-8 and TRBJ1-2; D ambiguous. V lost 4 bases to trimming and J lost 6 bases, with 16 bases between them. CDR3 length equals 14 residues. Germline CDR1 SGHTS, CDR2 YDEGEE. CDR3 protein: CASSPLRESDGYTF. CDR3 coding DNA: TGTGCCAGCAGCCCCCTTAGGGAGTCCGATGGCTACACCTTC. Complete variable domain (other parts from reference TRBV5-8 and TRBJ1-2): EAGVTQSPTHLIKTRGQQATLRCSPISGHTSVYWYQQALGLGLQFLLWYDEGEERNRGNFPPRFSGRQFPNYSSELNVNALELEDSALYLCASSPLRESDGYTFGSGTRLTVV.

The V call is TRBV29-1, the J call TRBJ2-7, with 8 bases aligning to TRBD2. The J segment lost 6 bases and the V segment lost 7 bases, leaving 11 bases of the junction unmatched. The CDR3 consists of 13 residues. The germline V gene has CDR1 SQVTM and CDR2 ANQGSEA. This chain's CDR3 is CSATPALAGEQYF. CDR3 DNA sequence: TGCAGCGCCACCCCCGCGCTAGCGGGCGAGCAGTACTTC.

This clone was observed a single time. As DNA, the CDR3 is TGCGCCAGCAGCGTTTCAGGGATGGATTCACCCCTCCACTTT. As protein: CASSVSGMDSPLHF. This chain uses TRBV5-1 with TRBJ1-6; D might be TRBD1 (5 bases). Trimming pared 4 bases from V and 8 bases from J, leaving 13 bases between. The CDR3 length is 14 residues. Germline lookup yields CDR1 SGHRS and CDR2 YFSETQ.

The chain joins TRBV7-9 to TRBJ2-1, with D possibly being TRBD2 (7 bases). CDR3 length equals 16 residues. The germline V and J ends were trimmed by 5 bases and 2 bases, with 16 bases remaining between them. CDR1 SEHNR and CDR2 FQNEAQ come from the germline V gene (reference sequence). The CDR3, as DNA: TGTGCCAGCAGCCCCAAGGGAGGGGGAACCTACAATGAGCAGTTCTTC. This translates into CASSPKGGGTYNEQFF.

CDR3 region: CASSERDRVGDTQYF. DNA of the CDR3: TGTGCCAGCAGTGAACGGGACAGGGTAGGAGATACGCAGTATTTT. The chain joins TRBV6-1 to TRBJ2-3, with 9 bases lining up with TRBD1. V lost 2 bases and J lost 5; bases outside the gene matches: 5. Germline CDR1 is MNHNS and CDR2 is SASEGT. CDR3 length equals 15 residues.

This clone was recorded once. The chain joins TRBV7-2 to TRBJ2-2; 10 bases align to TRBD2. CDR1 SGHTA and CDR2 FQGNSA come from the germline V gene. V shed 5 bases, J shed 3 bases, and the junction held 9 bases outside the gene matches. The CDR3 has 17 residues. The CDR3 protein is CASSPSSGRADTGELFF. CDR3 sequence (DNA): TGTGCCAGCAGCCCCTCCAGCGGGAGGGCCGACACCGGGGAGCTGTTTTTT.

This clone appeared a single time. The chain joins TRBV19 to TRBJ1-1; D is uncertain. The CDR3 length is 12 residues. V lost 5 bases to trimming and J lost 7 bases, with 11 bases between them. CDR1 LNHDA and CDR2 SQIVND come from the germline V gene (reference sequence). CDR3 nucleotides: TGTGCCAGTAGTCGAAGCGGACTTGAAGCTTTCTTT. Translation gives CASSRSGLEAFF.

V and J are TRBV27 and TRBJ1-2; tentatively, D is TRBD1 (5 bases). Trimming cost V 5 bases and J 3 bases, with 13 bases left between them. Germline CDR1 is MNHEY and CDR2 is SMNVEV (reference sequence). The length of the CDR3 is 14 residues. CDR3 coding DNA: TGTGCCAGCAGTGGGCAGGGAAATGACTATGGCTACACCTTC. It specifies CASSGQGNDYGYTF.

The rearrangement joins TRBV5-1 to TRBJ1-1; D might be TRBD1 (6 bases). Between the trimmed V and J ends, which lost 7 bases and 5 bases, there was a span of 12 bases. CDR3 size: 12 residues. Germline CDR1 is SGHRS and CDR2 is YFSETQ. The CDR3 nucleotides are TGCGCCAGCTCGAAAGGGGGTACTGAAGCTTTCTTT. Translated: CASSKGGTEAFF.

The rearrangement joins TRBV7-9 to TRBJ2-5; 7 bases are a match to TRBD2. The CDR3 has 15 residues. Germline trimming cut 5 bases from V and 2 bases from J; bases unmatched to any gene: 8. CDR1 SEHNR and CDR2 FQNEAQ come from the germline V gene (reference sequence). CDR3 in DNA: TGTGCCAGCAGCGTACGACTAGCTAATCAAGAGACCCAGTACTTC. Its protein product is CASSVRLANQETQYF.

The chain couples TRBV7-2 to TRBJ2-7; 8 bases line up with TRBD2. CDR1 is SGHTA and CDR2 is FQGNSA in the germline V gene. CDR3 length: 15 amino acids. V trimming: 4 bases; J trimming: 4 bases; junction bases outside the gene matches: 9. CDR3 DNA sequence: TGTGCCAGCAGCTCCGAGGCGGGAGGAACGTACGAGCAGTACTTC. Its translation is CASSSEAGGTYEQYF.

Here the CDR3 DNA reads TGTGCCAGCAGTCCCCCGGGGAGACCAACAGATACGCAGTATTTT. Amino acids: CASSPPGRPTDTQYF. This chain uses TRBV6-5 with TRBJ2-3, with a tentative D call TRBD2 (5 bases). This CDR3 has 15 residues. V was shortened by 5 bases and J by 3 bases, with 15 bases between the two germline ends. Looked up from germline, CDR1 is MNHEY and CDR2 is SVGAGI.

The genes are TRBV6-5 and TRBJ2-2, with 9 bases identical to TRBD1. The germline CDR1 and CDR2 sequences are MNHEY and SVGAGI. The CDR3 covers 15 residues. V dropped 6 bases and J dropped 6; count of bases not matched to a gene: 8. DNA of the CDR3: TGTGCCAGCAGCCGCGGGACAGGGCTCGCCGGGGAGCTGTTTTTT. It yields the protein CASSRGTGLAGELFF.

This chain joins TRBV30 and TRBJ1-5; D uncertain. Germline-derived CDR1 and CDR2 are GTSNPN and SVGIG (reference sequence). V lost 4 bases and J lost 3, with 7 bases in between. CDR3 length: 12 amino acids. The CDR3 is CAWNIPNQPQHF. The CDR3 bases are TGTGCCTGGAACATTCCCAATCAGCCCCAGCATTTT.

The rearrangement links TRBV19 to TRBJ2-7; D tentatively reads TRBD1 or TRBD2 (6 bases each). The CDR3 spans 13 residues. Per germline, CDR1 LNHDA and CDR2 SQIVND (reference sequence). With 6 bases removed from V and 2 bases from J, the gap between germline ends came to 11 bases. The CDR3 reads CASRRGPPYEQYF. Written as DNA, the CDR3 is TGTGCCAGTAGACGGGGGCCACCCTACGAGCAGTACTTC.

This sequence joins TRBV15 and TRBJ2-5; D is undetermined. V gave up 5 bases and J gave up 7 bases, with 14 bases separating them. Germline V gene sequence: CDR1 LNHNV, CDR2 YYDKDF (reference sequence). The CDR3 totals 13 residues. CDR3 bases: TGTGCCACCAGCGCAGGAAGGGATGGGACCCAGTACTTC. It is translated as CATSAGRDGTQYF.